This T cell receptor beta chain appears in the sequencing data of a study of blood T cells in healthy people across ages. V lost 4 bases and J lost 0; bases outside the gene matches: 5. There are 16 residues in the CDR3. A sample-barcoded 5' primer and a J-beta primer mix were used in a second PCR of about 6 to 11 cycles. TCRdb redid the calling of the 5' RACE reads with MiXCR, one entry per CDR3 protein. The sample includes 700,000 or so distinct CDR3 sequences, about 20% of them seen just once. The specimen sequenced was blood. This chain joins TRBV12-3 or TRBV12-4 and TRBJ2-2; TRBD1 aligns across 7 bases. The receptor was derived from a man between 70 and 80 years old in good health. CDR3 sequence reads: CASSSYGQANTGELFF. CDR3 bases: TGTGCCAGCAGTTCCTATGGACAGGCGAACACCGGGGAGCTGTTTTTT.